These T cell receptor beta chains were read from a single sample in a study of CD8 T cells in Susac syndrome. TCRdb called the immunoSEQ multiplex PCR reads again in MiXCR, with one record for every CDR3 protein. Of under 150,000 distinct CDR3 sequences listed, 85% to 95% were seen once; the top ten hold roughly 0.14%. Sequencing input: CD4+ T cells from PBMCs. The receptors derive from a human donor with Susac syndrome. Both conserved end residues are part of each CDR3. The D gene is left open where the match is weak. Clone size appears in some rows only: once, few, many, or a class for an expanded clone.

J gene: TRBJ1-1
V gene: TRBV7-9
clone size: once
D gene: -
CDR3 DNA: TGTGCCAGCAGCTTAAACCCGAAGGCCCCGGCTTTCTTT
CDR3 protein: CASSLNPKAPAFF

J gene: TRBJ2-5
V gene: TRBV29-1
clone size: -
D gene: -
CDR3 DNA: TGCAGCGTCGCCCAGCTCCAAGAGACCCAGTACTTC
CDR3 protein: CSVAQLQETQYF

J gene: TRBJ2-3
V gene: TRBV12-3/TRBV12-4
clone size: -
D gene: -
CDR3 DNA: TGTGCCAGCACCGCGCCAGAATTAGGAGATACGCAGTATTTT
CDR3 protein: CASTAPELGDTQYF

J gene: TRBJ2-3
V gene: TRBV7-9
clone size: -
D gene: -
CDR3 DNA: TGTGCCAGCAGCCTAGCGAGTTACACAGATACGCAGTATTTT
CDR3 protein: CASSLASYTDTQYF

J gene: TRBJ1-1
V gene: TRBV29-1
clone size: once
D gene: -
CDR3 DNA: TGCAGCGTACTGCCCCAAATCTCGAACACTGAAGCTTTCTTT
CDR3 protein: CSVLPQISNTEAFF

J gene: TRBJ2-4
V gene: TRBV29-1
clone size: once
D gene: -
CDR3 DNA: TGCAGCGCCTTGGACAGAGGCCAAAACATTCAGTACTTC
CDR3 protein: CSALDRGQNIQYF

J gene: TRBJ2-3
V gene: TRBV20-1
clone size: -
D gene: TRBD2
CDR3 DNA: TGCAGTGCCACAGCCGGGGGGGCCAGCACAGATACGCAGTATTTT
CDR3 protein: CSATAGGASTDTQYF

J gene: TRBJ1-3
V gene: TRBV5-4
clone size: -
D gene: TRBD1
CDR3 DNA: TGTGCCAGCAGCCCTCAGGGGGCGCGGGAGAACATATATTTT
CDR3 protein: CASSPQGARENIYF

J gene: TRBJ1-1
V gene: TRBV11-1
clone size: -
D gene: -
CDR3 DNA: TGTGCCAGCAGCTTAGAACGCGTGAACACTGAAGCTTTCTTT
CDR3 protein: CASSLERVNTEAFF

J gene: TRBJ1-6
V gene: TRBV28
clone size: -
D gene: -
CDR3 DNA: TGTGCCAGCAGTATCCCGGGTTCACCCCTCCACTTT
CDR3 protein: CASSIPGSPLHF

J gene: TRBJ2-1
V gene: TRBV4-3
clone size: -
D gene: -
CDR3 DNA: TGCGCCAGCAGCCAGGCCCGGGACCAAATTCAGTTCTTC
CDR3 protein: CASSQARDQIQFF

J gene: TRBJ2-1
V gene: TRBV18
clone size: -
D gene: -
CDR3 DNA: TGTGCCAGCTCACTAGGCAATGAGCAGTTCTTC
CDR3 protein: CASSLGNEQFF

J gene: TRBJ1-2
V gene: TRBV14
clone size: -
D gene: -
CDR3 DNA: TGTGCCAGCAGCCTCTTGGCCGGGGGCAGTCGCTACACCTTC
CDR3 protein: CASSLLAGGSRYTF

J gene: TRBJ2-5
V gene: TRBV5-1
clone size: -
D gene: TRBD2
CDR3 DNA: TGCGCCAGCAGCTTGTATTCCGGGACTAGCGGGCCAGAGACCCAGTACTTC
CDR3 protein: CASSLYSGTSGPETQYF

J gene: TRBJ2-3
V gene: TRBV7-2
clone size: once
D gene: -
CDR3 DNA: TGTGCCAGCAGCTTAGGCCGGGCGGGGAAAGTGGCAGATACGCAGTATTTT
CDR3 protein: CASSLGRAGKVADTQYF

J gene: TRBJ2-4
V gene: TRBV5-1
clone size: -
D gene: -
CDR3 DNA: TGCGCCAGCAGCCCGGGGCCTCCGGAAAACATTCAGTACTTC
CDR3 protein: CASSPGPPENIQYF

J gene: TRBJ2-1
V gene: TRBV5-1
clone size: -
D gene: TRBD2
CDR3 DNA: TGCGCCAGCAGCCCGAATGCGGGGGGGATCGATGAGCAGTTCTTC
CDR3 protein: CASSPNAGGIDEQFF

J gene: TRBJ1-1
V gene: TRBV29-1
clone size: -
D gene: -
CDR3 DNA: TGCAGCGTTGTGAGCCCGAGATCCACTGAAGCTTTCTTT
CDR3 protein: CSVVSPRSTEAFF

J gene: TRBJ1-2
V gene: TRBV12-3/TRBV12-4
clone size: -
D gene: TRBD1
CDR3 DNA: TGTGCCAGCAGTTTAGGGCAGGGGGCTTCTGGCTACACCTTC
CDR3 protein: CASSLGQGASGYTF

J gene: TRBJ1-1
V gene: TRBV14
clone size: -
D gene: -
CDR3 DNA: TGTGCCAGCAGCCTAACCCAAGGAACTGAAGCTTTCTTT
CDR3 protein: CASSLTQGTEAFF

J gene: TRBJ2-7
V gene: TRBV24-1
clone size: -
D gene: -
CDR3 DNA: TGTGCCACCAGCAAGACAGAGCAGTACTTC
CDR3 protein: CATSKTEQYF

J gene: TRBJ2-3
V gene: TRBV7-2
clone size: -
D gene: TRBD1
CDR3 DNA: TGTGCCAGCAGCTATCAGACAGGGAACACAGATACGCAGTATTTT
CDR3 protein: CASSYQTGNTDTQYF

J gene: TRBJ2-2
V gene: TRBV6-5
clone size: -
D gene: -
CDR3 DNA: TGTGCCAGCCACACGGGGGAGGGGGACACCGGGGAGCTGTTTTTT
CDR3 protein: CASHTGEGDTGELFF

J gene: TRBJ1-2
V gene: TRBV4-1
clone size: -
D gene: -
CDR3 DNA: TGCGCCAGCAGCCAGGGGACAACAAGGGACTATGGCTACACCTTC
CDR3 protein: CASSQGTTRDYGYTF

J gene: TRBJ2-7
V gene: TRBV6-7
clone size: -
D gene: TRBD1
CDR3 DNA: TGTGCCAGCAGCGGGACAGGGTTTTGCGAGCAGTACTTC
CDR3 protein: CASSGTGFCEQYF

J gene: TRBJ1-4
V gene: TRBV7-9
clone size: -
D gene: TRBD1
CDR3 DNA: TGTGCCAGCAGCCCGGACAGGGGATTTGAAAAACTGTTTTTT
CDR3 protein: CASSPDRGFEKLFF

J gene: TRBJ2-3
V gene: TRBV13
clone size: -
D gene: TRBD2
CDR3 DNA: TGTGCCAGCAGCAAAGGGACTAGCGGGAGCCTCGAGTATTTT
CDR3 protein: CASSKGTSGSLEYF

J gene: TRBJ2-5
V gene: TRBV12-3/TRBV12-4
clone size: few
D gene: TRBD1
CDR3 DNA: TGTGCCAGCAGTCCAAGACAGGGGAGTTGGGAGACCCAGTACTTC
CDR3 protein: CASSPRQGSWETQYF

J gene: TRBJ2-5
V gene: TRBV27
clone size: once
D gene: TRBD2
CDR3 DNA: TGTGCCAGCAGTTTACTAGCGGGTGAGGGGAGGACCCAGTACTTC
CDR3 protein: CASSLLAGEGRTQYF

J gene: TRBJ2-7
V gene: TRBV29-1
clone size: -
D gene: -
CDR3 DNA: TGCAGCGTTGGATTGGCTTCGACCTCCTACGAGCAGTACTTC
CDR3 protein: CSVGLASTSYEQYF

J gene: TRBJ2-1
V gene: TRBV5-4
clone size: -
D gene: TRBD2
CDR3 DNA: TGTGCCAGCGCCGGGACTAGCGACGGCGATGAGCAGTTCTTC
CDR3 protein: CASAGTSDGDEQFF

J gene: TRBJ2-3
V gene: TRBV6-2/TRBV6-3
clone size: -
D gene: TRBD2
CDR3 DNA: TGTGCCAGCAGTTACGGGGCTAGCGGCGTAGATACGCAGTATTTT
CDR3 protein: CASSYGASGVDTQYF

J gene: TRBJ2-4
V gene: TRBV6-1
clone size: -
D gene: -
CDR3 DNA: TGTGCCAGCAGACAGGGAGGTTTTTACGTTGGCAAAAACATTCAGTACTTC
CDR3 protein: CASRQGGFYVGKNIQYF

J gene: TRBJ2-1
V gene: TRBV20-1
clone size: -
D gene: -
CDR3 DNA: TGCAGTGCTAGAGGCTGGCAGAGCTCCTACAATGAGCAGTTCTTC
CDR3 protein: CSARGWQSSYNEQFF

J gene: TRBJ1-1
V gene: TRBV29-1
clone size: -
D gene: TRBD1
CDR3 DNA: TGCAGCGTGCCCGCACAGGGGTTCGGTGAAGCTTTCTTT
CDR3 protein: CSVPAQGFGEAFF